This TCR beta chain was identified during a study of response to subunit inactivated influenza vaccine. Trimming took 0 bases from V and 4 from J; bases not matched to a gene: 7. This CDR3 has 16 amino acids. Germline loops: CDR1 SGHRS, CDR2 YFSETQ. About this clonotype itself: What it recognizes is unknown.

MiXCR, run by TCRdb on the RT-PCR reads, gives a single entry per CDR3 protein. The sample shows 250,000 to 350,000 distinct CDR3 sequences, approximately 21% of them seen only once. Study-wide points: Authors suggested that a seasonal influenza vaccination recruits few new T cells each time.

The input for sequencing was PBMCs from blood, taken less than 22 months after vaccination. The origin of this receptor is a man between 50 and 70 years old who received an inactivated influenza vaccine. J is TRBJ2-7 and V is TRBV5-1; 10 bases line up with TRBD1. CDR3 nucleotides: TGCGCCAGCAGCTTGGGTGGGACAGGGGTTCGGTACGAGCAGTACTTC. Its translation: CASSLGGTGVRYEQYF.